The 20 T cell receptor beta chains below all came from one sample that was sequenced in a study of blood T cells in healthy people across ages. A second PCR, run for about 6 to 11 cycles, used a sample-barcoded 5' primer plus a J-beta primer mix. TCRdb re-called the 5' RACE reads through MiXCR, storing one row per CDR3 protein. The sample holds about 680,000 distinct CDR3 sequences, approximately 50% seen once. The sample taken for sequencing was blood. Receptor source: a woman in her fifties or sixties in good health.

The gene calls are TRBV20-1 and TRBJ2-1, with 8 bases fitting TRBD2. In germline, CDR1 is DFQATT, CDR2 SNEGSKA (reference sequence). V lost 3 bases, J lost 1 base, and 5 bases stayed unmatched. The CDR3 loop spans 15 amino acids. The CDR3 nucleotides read TGCAGTGCTAGGAAGGCGGGGGGATCCTACAATGAGCAGTTCTTC. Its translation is CSARKAGGSYNEQFF.

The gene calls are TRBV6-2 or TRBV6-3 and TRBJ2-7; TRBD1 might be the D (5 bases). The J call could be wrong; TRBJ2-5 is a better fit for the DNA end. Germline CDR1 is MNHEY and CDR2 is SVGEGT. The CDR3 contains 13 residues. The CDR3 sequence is CASRYDSRETQYF. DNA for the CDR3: TGTGCCAGCAGATACGACAGCCGGGAGACCCAGTACTTC.

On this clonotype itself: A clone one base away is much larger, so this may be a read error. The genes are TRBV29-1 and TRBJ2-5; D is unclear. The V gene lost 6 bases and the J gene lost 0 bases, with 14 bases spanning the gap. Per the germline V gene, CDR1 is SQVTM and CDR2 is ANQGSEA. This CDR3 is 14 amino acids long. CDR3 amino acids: CSVPPHLYQETQYF. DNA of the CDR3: TGCAGCGTCCCCCCACACCTGTACCAAGAGACCCAGTACTTC.

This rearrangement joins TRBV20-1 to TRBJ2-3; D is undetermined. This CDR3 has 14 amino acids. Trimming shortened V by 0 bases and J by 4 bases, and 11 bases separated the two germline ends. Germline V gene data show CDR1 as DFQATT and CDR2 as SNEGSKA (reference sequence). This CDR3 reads CSAREIVWPDTQYF. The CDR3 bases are TGCAGTGCTAGAGAGATTGTATGGCCAGATACGCAGTATTTT.

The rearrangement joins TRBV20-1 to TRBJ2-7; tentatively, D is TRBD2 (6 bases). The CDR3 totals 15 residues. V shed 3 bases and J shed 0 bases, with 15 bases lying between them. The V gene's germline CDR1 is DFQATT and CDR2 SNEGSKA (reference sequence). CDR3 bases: TGCAGTGCTAGTGGTAGACGGGGGTTCTCCTACGAGCAGTACTTC. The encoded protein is CSASGRRGFSYEQYF.

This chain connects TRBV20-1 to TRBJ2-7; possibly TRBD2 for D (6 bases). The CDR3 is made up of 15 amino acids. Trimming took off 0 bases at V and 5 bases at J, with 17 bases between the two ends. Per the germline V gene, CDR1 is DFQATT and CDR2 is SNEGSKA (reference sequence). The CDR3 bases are TGCAGTGCTAGAGATGGGTCCGGGAGCCCCCACGAGCAGTACTTC. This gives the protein CSARDGSGSPHEQYF.

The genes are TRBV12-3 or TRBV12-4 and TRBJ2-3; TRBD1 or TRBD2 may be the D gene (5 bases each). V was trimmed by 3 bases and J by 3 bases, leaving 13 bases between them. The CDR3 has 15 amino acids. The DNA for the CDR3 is TGTGCCAGCAGTTTTAGGCAGGGACGGACAGATACGCAGTATTTT. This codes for CASSFRQGRTDTQYF.

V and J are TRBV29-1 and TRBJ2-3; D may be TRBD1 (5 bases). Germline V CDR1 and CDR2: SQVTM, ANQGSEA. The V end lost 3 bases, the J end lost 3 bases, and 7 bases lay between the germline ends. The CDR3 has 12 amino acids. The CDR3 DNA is TGCAGCGTTGACCAGGGAACAGATACGCAGTATTTT. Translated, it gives CSVDQGTDTQYF.

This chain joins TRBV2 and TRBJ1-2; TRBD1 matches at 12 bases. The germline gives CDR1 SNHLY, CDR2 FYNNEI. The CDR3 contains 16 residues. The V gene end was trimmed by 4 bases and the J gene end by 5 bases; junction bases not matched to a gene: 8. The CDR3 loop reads CASSGGTGGLEYGYTF. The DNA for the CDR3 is TGTGCCAGCAGTGGGGGGACAGGGGGCCTTGAGTATGGCTACACCTTC.

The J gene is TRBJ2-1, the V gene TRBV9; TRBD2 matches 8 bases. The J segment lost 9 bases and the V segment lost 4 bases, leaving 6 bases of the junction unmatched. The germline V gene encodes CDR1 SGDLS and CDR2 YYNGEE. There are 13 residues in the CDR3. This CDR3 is CASSSRGGGEQFF. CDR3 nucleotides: TGTGCCAGCAGCTCCCGGGGGGGCGGTGAGCAGTTCTTC.

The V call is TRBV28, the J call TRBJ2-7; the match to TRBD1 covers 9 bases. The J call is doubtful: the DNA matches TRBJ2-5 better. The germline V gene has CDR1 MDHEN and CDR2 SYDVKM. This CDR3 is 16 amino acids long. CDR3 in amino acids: CASSLSPGQGRQTQYF. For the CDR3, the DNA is TGTGCCAGCAGTTTGTCCCCGGGACAGGGACGACAGACCCAGTACTTC.

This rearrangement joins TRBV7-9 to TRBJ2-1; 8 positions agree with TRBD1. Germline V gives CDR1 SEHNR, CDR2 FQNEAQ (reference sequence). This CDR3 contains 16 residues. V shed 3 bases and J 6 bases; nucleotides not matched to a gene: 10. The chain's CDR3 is CASSFTGGPLRNEQFF. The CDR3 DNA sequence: TGTGCCAGCAGCTTTACAGGGGGTCCACTTCGCAATGAGCAGTTCTTC.

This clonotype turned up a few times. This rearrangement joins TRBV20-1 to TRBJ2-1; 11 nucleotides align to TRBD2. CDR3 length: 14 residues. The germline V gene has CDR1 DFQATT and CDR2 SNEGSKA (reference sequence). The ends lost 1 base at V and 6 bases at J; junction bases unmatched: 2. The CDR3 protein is CSARGTSGPNEQFF. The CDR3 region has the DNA TGCAGTGCTAGAGGGACTAGCGGGCCCAATGAGCAGTTCTTC.

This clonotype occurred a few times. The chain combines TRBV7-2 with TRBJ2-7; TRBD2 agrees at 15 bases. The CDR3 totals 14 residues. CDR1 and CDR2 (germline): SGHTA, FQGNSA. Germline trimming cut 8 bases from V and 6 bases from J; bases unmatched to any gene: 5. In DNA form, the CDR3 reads TGTGCCAGCGGTAAGGGACTAGCGGGAGGCGAGCAGTACTTC. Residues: CASGKGLAGGEQYF.

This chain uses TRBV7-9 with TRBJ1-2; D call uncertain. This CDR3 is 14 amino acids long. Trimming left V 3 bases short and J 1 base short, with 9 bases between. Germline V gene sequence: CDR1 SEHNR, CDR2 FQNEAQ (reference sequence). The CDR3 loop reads CASSFFGYNYGYTF. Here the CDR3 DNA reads TGTGCCAGCAGCTTTTTCGGCTATAACTATGGCTACACCTTC.

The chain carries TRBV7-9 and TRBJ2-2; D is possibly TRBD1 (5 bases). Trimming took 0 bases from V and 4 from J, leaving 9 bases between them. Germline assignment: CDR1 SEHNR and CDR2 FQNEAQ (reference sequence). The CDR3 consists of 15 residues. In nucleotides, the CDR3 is TGTGCCAGCAGCTTAGCCAGGGCGGCCACCGGGGAGCTGTTTTTT. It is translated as CASSLARAATGELFF.

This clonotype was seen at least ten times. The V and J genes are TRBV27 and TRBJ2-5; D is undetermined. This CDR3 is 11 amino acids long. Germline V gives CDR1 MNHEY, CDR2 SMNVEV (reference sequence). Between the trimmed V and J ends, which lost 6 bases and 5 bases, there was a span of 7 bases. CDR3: CASRRRETQYF. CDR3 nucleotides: TGTGCCAGCAGGCGTAGGGAGACCCAGTACTTC.

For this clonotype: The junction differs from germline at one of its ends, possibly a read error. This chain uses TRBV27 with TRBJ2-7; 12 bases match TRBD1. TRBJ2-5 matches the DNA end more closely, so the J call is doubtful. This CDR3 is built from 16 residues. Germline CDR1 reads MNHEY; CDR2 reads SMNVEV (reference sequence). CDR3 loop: CASSLGGTGGQGTQYF. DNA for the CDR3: TGTGCCAGCAGTTTAGGTGGGACAGGGGGCCAAGGGACCCAGTACTTC.

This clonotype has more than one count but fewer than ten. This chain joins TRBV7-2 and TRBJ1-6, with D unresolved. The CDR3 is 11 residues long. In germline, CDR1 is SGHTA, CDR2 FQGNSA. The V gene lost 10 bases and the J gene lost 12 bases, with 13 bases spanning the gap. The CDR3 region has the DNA TGTGCCATTACAACGAGCGGACCCCTCCACTTT. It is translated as CAITTSGPLHF.

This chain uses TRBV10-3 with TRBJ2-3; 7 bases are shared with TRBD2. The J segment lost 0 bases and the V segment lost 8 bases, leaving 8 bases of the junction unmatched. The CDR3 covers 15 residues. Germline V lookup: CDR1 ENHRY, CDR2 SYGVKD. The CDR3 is CAIGGLAASTDTQYF. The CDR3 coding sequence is TGTGCCATCGGTGGCCTAGCGGCTAGCACAGATACGCAGTATTTT.